This TCR beta chain emerged from a study of CD4+ T cells in melanoma. General observations from the study: A reported correlation linked neoantigen-specific CD4+ T cells to CD8+, macrophage and B cell function. Diverse differentiation states were reported for melanoma neoantigen-specific CD4+ T cells.

V lost 6 bases, J lost 2 bases, and 13 bases stayed unmatched. The CDR3 loop spans 18 amino acids. Germline loops: CDR1 MNHEY, CDR2 SMNVEV (reference sequence). Generated by immunoSEQ multiplex PCR, the TCRdb table keeps only in-frame clones and is missing some. The table records 90,000 to 130,000 clones, about 90% of them present only once. This clone showed up just a few times. What it recognizes is unknown. The V gene is TRBV27, the J gene TRBJ2-5, with TRBD2 matching 12 bases. The source is a human donor with melanoma. Sequencing was done on a sample of peripheral blood. CDR3 protein: CASRSLAGGREWQETQYF. The CDR3 region has the DNA TGTGCCAGCAGAAGCCTAGCGGGGGGGCGGGAGTGGCAAGAGACCCAGTACTTC.